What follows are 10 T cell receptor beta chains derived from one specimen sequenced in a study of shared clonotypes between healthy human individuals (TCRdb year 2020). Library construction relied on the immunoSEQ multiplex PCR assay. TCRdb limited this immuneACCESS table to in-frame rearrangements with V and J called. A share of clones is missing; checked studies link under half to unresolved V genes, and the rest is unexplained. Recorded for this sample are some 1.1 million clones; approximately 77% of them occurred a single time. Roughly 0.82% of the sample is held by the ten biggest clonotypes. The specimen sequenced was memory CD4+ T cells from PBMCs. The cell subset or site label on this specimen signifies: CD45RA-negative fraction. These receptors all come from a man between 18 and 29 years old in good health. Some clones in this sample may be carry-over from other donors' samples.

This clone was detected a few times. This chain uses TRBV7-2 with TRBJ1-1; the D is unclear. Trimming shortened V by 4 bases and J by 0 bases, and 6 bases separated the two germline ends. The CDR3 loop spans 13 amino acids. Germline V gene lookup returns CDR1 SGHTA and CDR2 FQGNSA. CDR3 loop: CASSWAVNTEAFF. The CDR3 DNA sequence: TGTGCCAGCAGCTGGGCCGTGAACACTGAAGCTTTCTTT.

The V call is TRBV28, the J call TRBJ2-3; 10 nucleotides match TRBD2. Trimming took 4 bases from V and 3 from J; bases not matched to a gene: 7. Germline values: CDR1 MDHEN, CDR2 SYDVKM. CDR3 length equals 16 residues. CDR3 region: CASSSPAGGVTDTQYF. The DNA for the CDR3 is TGTGCCAGCAGTTCCCCAGCGGGAGGGGTGACAGATACGCAGTATTTT.

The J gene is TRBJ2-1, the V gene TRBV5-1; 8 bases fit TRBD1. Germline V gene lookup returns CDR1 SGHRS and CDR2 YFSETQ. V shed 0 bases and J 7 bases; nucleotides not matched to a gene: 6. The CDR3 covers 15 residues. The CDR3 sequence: CASSLEWTGTNEQFF. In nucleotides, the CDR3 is TGCGCCAGCAGCTTGGAGTGGACAGGGACGAATGAGCAGTTCTTC.

The CDR3 DNA follows: TGTGCCAGCAGCTTAGTAGAGACACAGCAGTACTTC. This sequence encodes CASSLVETQQYF. The chain employs TRBV7-9 and TRBJ2-7; D uncertain. Per the germline V gene, CDR1 is SEHNR and CDR2 is FQNEAQ (reference sequence). The CDR3 consists of 12 residues. The V gene lost 1 base and the J gene lost 8 bases, with 9 bases spanning the gap.

The CDR3 DNA follows: TGTGCCAGCAGCACAATAGCGGGGAGCTACAATGAGCAGTTCTTC. Translating it yields CASSTIAGSYNEQFF. The chain is built from TRBV11-3 and TRBJ2-1; 8 bases are a match to TRBD2. Germline V CDR1 and CDR2: SGHNT, YENEEA. There are 15 residues in the CDR3. The junction had 6 bases not matched to a gene; V was cut back by 5 bases and J by 3 bases.

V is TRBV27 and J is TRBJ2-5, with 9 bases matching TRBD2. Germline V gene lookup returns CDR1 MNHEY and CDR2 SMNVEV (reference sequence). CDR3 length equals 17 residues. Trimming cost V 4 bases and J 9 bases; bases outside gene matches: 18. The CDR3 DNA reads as TGTGCCAGCAGTTCACCTACTAGCGGGCAAGAGAATGGGGCCCAGTACTTC. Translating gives CASSSPTSGQENGAQYF.

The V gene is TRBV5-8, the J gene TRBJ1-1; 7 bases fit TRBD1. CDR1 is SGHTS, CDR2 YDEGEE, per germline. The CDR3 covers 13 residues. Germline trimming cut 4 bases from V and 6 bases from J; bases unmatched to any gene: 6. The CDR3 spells CASSIRQGAEAFF. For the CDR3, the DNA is TGTGCCAGCAGCATCCGACAGGGTGCTGAAGCTTTCTTT.

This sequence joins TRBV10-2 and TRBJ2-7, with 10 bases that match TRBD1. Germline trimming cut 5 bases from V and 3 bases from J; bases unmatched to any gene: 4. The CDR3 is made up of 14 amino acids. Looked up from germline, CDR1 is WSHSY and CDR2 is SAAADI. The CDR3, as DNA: TGCGCCAGCAGTATCGACAGGGGGCTCTACGAGCAGTACTTC. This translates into CASSIDRGLYEQYF.

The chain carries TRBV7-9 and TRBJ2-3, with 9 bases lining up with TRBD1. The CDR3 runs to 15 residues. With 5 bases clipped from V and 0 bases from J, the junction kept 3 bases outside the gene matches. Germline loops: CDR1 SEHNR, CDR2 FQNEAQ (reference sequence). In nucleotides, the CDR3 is TGTGCCAGCAGCGTCGGACAGGGGAGCACAGATACGCAGTATTTT. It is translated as CASSVGQGSTDTQYF.

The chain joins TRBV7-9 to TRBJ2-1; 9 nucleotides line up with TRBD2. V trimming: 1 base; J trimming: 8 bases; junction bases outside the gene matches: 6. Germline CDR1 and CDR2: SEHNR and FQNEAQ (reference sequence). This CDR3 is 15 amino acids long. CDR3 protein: CASSLVSGRVYEQFF. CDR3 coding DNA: TGTGCCAGCAGCTTAGTTAGCGGGAGAGTCTATGAGCAGTTCTTC. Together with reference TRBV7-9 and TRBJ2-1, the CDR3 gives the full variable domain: DTGVSQNPRHKITKRGQNVTFRCDPISEHNRLYWYRQTLGQGPEFLTYFQNEAQLEKSRLLSDRFSAERPKGSFSTLEIQRTEQGDSAMYLCASSLVSGRVYEQFFGPGTRLTVL.